A single sample gave rise to the 6 T cell receptor beta chains below, sequenced in a study of blood T cell repertoires in COVID-19. TCRdb keeps only in-frame clones here, not all; method: immunoSEQ multiplex PCR. Altogether around 110,000 clones are present, roughly 78% being singletons, with the ten largest covering about a sixth. Sequenced material: peripheral blood. The receptors stem from a man between 60 and 75 years old with active or convalescent COVID-19.

The rearrangement joins TRBV21-1 to TRBJ2-7; the D segment call TRBD2 is taken from the table without a DNA check. TRBV21-1 is tagged as a pseudogene. The length of the CDR3 is 15 residues. This chain's CDR3 is CASSHKRDDSYEQYF. CDR3 DNA: TGTGCCAGCAGCCACAAGCGGGACGATTCCTACGAGCAGTACTTC.

This clone has just one count. The rearrangement joins TRBV5-1 to TRBJ1-2, with no clear D. V was trimmed by 0 bases and J by 4 bases, leaving 7 bases between them. This CDR3 comprises 13 residues. The germline V gene encodes CDR1 SGHRS and CDR2 YFSETQ. The CDR3 is CASSLDMAYGYTF. For the CDR3, the DNA is TGCGCCAGCAGCTTGGATATGGCCTATGGCTACACCTTC.

The V gene is TRBV5-6, the J gene TRBJ2-7; 13 nucleotides agree with TRBD2. The CDR3 is 14 residues long. V was clipped by 1 base and J by 6 bases; unmatched bases: 1. Germline loops: CDR1 SGHDT, CDR2 YYEEEE. This chain's CDR3 is CASSLRLAGGEQYF. CDR3 bases: TGTGCCAGCAGCTTGAGACTAGCGGGGGGCGAGCAGTACTTC.

The chain employs TRBV5-1 and TRBJ1-4, with 8 bases lining up with TRBD1. Germline V lookup: CDR1 SGHRS, CDR2 YFSETQ. V lost 0 bases to trimming and J lost 7 bases; unmatched junction nucleotides: 5. There are 15 residues in the CDR3. CDR3 sequence reads: CASSLGGQGGEKLFF. DNA for the CDR3: TGCGCCAGCAGCTTGGGCGGACAGGGCGGTGAAAAACTGTTTTTT.

The chain joins TRBV7-9 to TRBJ2-7, with D possibly TRBD1 on 5 matching bases. CDR1 SEHNR and CDR2 FQNEAQ come from the germline V gene (reference sequence). CDR3 length: 14 amino acids. V lost 7 bases, J lost 1 base, and 14 bases lay in between. CDR3 bases: TGTGCCAGCATTTCCGACAGTCGGTCCTACGAGCAGTACTTC. This encodes CASISDSRSYEQYF.

CDR3 loop: CATGVAGGKETQYF. The CDR3 DNA sequence: TGTGCCACCGGGGTAGCGGGAGGAAAAGAGACCCAGTACTTC. This chain links TRBV24-1 with TRBJ2-5, with TRBD2 matching 10 bases. The length of the CDR3 is 14 residues. Germline V gene sequence: CDR1 KGHDR, CDR2 SFDVKD. V lost 9 bases and J lost 3; bases outside the gene matches: 6.